This T cell receptor (beta chain) was captured by sequencing in a study of cytotoxic CD8 clonotypes in ibrutinib-treated CLL. Study details: Responses comprised approximately 25 partial and 2 complete; at median approximately 72 months, 14 remained remitted and some 12 progressed. Points from the study as a whole: Clonotypes that were public were uncommon, and they contracted or stayed stable on treatment.

The CDR3 loop spans 13 amino acids. V lost 4 bases, J lost 8 bases, and 5 bases stayed unmatched. The V gene's germline CDR1 is SGHNT and CDR2 YYREEE (reference sequence). For this clone: Its specificity is not known.

Here immunoSEQ multiplex PCR was the method, and the copy in TCRdb shows in-frame clones only, minus some. The sample has approximately 74,000 clones; approximately 80% are singletons. The clonotype originates from a human donor with chronic lymphocytic leukemia. The rearrangement links TRBV5-4 to TRBJ1-2; 10 bases map to TRBD1. The sequences come from PBMCs, collected at disease progression, from a patient treated with ibrutinib. CDR3 region: CASSAGDRGGYTF. CDR3 coding DNA: TGTGCCAGCAGCGCCGGGGACAGGGGAGGCTACACCTTC.